The TCR beta chain described here comes from a study of blood T cells in healthy people across ages. General study results and limits: Long-lived donors had more naive CD4+ cells and higher diversity than aged donors.

As concerns this clonotype: Its antigen is as yet unknown.

Together with a sample-barcoded 5' primer, a J-beta primer mix was included in a second PCR lasting about 7 to 11 cycles. Each CDR3 protein gets one entry after TCRdb re-called the 5' RACE reads with MiXCR. Of 500,000 to 650,000 distinct CDR3 sequences detected, about 27% appear once; the ten largest clones hold 3.6%. The CDR3 is 13 amino acids. Trimming removed 8 bases at V and 4 bases at J, with 14 bases between. The V gene's germline CDR1 is MNHNS and CDR2 SASEGT. This same sample was also part of a study on T cells of mothers and their children. That investigation notes: From each mother came over 8.5 million TCR beta CDR3 reads, and from each child came 2.5 million to 3.5 million.

The chain combines TRBV6-1 with TRBJ2-5; a possible D gene is TRBD2 (7 bases). The clonotype was recovered from a boy aged 2-15 years in good health. Input material: blood. CDR3 protein: CASEQGGSETQYF. The CDR3 DNA follows: TGTGCCAGCGAACAGGGAGGGTCAGAGACCCAGTACTTC.